This T cell receptor (beta chain) was obtained from a study of shared clonotypes between healthy human individuals. The CDR3 totals 14 residues. CDR1 MGHDK and CDR2 SYGVNS come from the germline V gene. V lost 7 bases and J 1 base, leaving 10 bases between the germline ends. Turning to this clone: The target antigen is unknown.

Naive CD8 isolation took CD45RO-negative cells positively selected for CCR7 and excluded terminally differentiated effector memory CD45RA+ cells. Sequenced by immunoSEQ multiplex PCR; TCRdb stores in-frame clones only, minus some. The sample has fewer than 1 million clones; 96% are singletons. Study findings and constraints: Shared across a few donors were 4% to 5% of the naive CD4 clonotypes. Rarefaction analysis demonstrated incomplete sorted-subset sequencing notwithstanding large depth. The study found lower generation probabilities in non-shared clonotypes than in those shared by all four donors.

The gene calls are TRBV25-1 and TRBJ2-2; D call uncertain. Sequences were obtained from naive CD8+ T cells sorted from blood. The receptor was isolated from a young man in good health. CDR3 sequence: CASTRTGNTGELFF. In DNA, the CDR3 is TGTGCCAGCACAAGAACGGGGAACACCGGGGAGCTGTTTTTT.